This T cell receptor beta chain emerged from a study of control samples from healthy donors and cancer patients. Measured with immunoSEQ multiplex PCR; TCRdb has only the in-frame clones, and not every one. The sample consists of 130,000 or so clones, roughly 90% of them appearing once. Trimming cost V 6 bases and J 0 bases, with 8 bases left between them. The CDR3 totals 13 residues. CDR1 is SNHLY, CDR2 FYNNEI, per germline. Sequencing was performed on blood. The chain links TRBV2 to TRBJ1-1; D not certain. The sequence was collected from a man aged 35 to 55 in good health. In DNA form, the CDR3 reads TGTGCCAGCAGATTGGCCCTGAACACTGAAGCTTTCTTT. It codes for CASRLALNTEAFF.